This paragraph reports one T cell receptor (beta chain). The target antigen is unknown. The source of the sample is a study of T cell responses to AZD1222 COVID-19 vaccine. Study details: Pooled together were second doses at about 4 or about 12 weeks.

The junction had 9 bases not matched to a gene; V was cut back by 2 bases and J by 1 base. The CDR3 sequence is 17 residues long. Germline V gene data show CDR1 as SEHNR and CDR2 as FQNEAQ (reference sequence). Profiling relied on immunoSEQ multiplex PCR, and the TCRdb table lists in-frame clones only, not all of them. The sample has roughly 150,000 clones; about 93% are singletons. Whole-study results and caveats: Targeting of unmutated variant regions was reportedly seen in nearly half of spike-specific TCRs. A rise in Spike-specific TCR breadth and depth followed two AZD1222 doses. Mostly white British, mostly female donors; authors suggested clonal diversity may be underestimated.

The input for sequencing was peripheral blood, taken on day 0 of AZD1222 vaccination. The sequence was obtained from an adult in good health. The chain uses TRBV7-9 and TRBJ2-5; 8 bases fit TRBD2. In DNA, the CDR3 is TGTGCCAGCAGCTTACCACCCGGCCGGGAGGGCCAAGAGACCCAGTACTTC. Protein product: CASSLPPGREGQETQYF.